A single sample is the source of the 25 T cell receptor beta chains below, sequenced in a study of PD-L1 blockade in urothelial cancer. Specified time point: peripheral blood 6 weeks after treatment start. TCRdb's table, derived via immunoSEQ multiplex PCR, lists solely in-frame clones and lacks some. This table has 95,000 to 130,000 clones, approximately 90% appearing once. Specimen: PBMCs, collected around atezolizumab (anti-PD-L1) treatment. Every receptor here comes from a man in his 60s with urothelial cancer.

The rearrangement joins TRBV18 to TRBJ2-7; D possibly corresponds to TRBD1 (6 bases). Germline V gene lookup returns CDR1 KGHSH and CDR2 LQKENI. This CDR3 spans 16 amino acids. Trimming cost V 3 bases and J 0 bases, with 15 bases left between them. The CDR3 DNA follows: TGTGCCAGCTCACCCGTACAGGGAATCCCCTCCTACGAGCAGTACTTC. It specifies CASSPVQGIPSYEQYF.

This clone was observed at least ten times. This rearrangement joins TRBV7-9 to TRBJ2-3; no clear D gene. Germline V gives CDR1 SEHNR, CDR2 FQNEAQ (reference sequence). The CDR3 is 14 amino acids. Between the trimmed V and J ends, which lost 0 bases and 0 bases, there was a span of 4 bases. CDR3 loop: CASSLAISTDTQYF. In nucleotides, the CDR3 is TGTGCCAGCAGCTTAGCAATAAGCACAGATACGCAGTATTTT.

DNA for the CDR3: TGTGCCAGCAGCCTCTGGACAGGAAAAACAGATACGCAGTATTTT. As protein: CASSLWTGKTDTQYF. The V call is TRBV7-2, the J call TRBJ2-3, with 7 bases lining up with TRBD1. From germline, CDR1 is SGHTA and CDR2 FQGNSA. Unmatched junction bases numbered 8, after V lost 5 bases and J lost 3 bases. The CDR3 sequence is 15 residues long. Looking up the rest from reference TRBV7-2 and TRBJ2-3 gives the full variable domain: GAGVSQSPSNKVTEKGKDVELRCDPISGHTALYWYRQSLGQGLEFLIYFQGNSAPDKSGLPSDRFSAERTGGSVSTLTIQRTQQEDSAVYLCASSLWTGKTDTQYFGPGTRLTVL.

J is TRBJ1-5 and V is TRBV19, with no clear D. This CDR3 spans 13 amino acids. The germline V gene encodes CDR1 LNHDA and CDR2 SQIVND (reference sequence). V was shortened by 5 bases and J by 9 bases, with 14 bases between the two germline ends. The CDR3 DNA sequence: TGTGCCAGTAGTCCCCCGTGGCGGGTGCCCCAGCATTTT. As protein: CASSPPWRVPQHF. Combining the CDR3 with reference TRBV19 and TRBJ1-5 gives the whole variable domain DGGITQSPKYLFRKEGQNVTLSCEQNLNHDAMYWYRQDPGQGLRLIYYSQIVNDFQKGDIAEGYSVSREKKESFPLTVTSAQKNPTAFYLCASSPPWRVPQHFGDGTRLSIL.

This rearrangement joins TRBV19 to TRBJ1-5; TRBD1 matches at 8 bases. With V trimmed by 7 bases and J by 5 bases, 4 bases remained unmatched. The CDR3 has 13 residues. Germline V gene lookup returns CDR1 LNHDA and CDR2 SQIVND (reference sequence). CDR3: CASKGQEDQPQHF. In DNA, the CDR3 is TGTGCCAGTAAGGGACAGGAAGATCAGCCCCAGCATTTT.

The chain couples TRBV7-2 to TRBJ2-7, with 9 bases aligning to TRBD1. Germline V lookup: CDR1 SGHTA, CDR2 FQGNSA. Losses at the gene ends were 5 bases for V and 2 bases for J; bases not matched to a gene: 4. The CDR3 is made up of 14 amino acids. CDR3 sequence (DNA): TGTGCCAGCAGCCTACAGGGGGCGCCCTACGAGCAGTACTTC. Its protein is CASSLQGAPYEQYF.

The CDR3 here is CASSIGQGANEKLFF. The CDR3 DNA sequence: TGTGCCAGTAGTATTGGACAGGGAGCTAATGAAAAACTGTTTTTT. This chain links TRBV19 with TRBJ1-4; 8 nucleotides match TRBD1. The junction had 3 bases not matched to a gene; V was cut back by 3 bases and J by 3 bases. Germline lookup yields CDR1 LNHDA and CDR2 SQIVND (reference sequence). This CDR3 is 15 amino acids long.

This sequence joins TRBV27 and TRBJ2-3; 11 nucleotides line up with TRBD2. The length of the CDR3 is 18 residues. The V segment lost 5 bases and the J segment 2 bases; nucleotides outside the gene matches: 12. Germline CDR1 MNHEY, CDR2 SMNVEV (reference sequence). Here the CDR3 reads CASSPGAASGRITDTQYF. The CDR3 region has the DNA TGTGCCAGCAGTCCGGGGGCGGCTAGCGGGAGGATCACAGATACGCAGTATTTT.

The gene calls are TRBV27 and TRBJ2-3; the match to TRBD1 covers 7 bases. Germline lookup yields CDR1 MNHEY and CDR2 SMNVEV (reference sequence). With V trimmed by 4 bases and J by 0 bases, 4 bases remained unmatched. CDR3 length: 15 amino acids. The CDR3 is CASSSWTGSTDTQYF. The CDR3, as DNA: TGTGCCAGCAGTTCTTGGACAGGTAGCACAGATACGCAGTATTTT.

The chain combines TRBV5-1 with TRBJ2-7, with 8 bases that match TRBD2. Looked up from germline, CDR1 is SGHRS and CDR2 is YFSETQ. CDR3 length: 15 residues. V lost 4 bases to trimming and J lost 6 bases; unmatched junction nucleotides: 12. CDR3 sequence reads: CASSPSRAGASEQYF. For the CDR3, the DNA is TGCGCCAGCAGCCCCTCTCGAGCGGGAGCATCCGAGCAGTACTTC.

The chain is built from TRBV28 and TRBJ2-3, with unresolved D. The germline CDR1 and CDR2 sequences are MDHEN and SYDVKM. Between the trimmed V and J ends, which lost 7 bases and 6 bases, there was a span of 11 bases. This CDR3 comprises 12 residues. The CDR3 spells CASTARYDTQYF. As DNA, the CDR3 is TGTGCCAGCACCGCCAGGTACGATACGCAGTATTTT.

There are many counts of this clone. J is TRBJ1-5 and V is TRBV27; D uncertain. Germline V lookup: CDR1 MNHEY, CDR2 SMNVEV (reference sequence). V lost 5 bases and J 0 bases, leaving 5 bases between the germline ends. This CDR3 spans 13 amino acids. The DNA of the CDR3 is TGTGCCAGCAGTATCAATAGCAATCAGCCCCAGCATTTT. Its protein is CASSINSNQPQHF.

The chain has TRBV6-4 and TRBJ1-6, with D perhaps matching TRBD1 (5 bases). Germline V gene sequence: CDR1 MRHNA, CDR2 SNTAGT. CDR3 length: 15 residues. V lost 0 bases and J 5 bases, leaving 8 bases between the germline ends. CDR3 protein: CASSDSGENNSPLHF. In DNA form, the CDR3 reads TGTGCCAGCAGTGACTCAGGGGAAAATAATTCACCCCTCCACTTT.

This clone was detected once. This chain joins TRBV29-1 and TRBJ2-7, with a weak D call TRBD2 (6 bases). Trimming took 4 bases from V and 2 from J, leaving 15 bases between them. The CDR3 has 14 amino acids. CDR1 and CDR2 (germline): SQVTM, ANQGSEA. The CDR3 reads CSVAGGDPPYEQYF. For the CDR3, the DNA is TGCAGCGTTGCCGGCGGGGATCCCCCCTACGAGCAGTACTTC.

The chain carries TRBV10-1 and TRBJ2-5; 8 positions match TRBD2. The CDR3 spans 13 residues. Germline lookup yields CDR1 WNHNN and CDR2 SYGVQD (reference sequence). The V segment lost 6 bases and the J segment 4 bases; nucleotides outside the gene matches: 4. The CDR3 bases are TGCGCCAGCAGCGGGAGGGCCGGAGAGACCCAGTACTTC. It is translated as CASSGRAGETQYF.

J is TRBJ1-6 and V is TRBV19; 7 nucleotides match TRBD1. V shed 7 bases, J shed 8 bases, and the junction held 2 bases outside the gene matches. CDR1 and CDR2 from the germline V gene are LNHDA and SQIVND (reference sequence). There are 12 residues in the CDR3. In nucleotides, the CDR3 is TGTGCCAGTACCGACAGGGATTCACCCCTCCACTTT. Protein sequence: CASTDRDSPLHF.

The rearrangement links TRBV7-3 to TRBJ2-5; tentative D call: TRBD1 (6 bases). The germline gives CDR1 SGHTA, CDR2 FQGTGA. V dropped 5 bases and J dropped 5 bases, with 18 bases sitting between them. The CDR3 totals 15 residues. The CDR3 nucleotides read TGTGCCAGCAGCCTTGCAGGGGCCTCTCGGGAGACCCAGTACTTC. The encoded protein is CASSLAGASRETQYF.

The chain carries TRBV6-1 and TRBJ1-1, with D uncertain. The germline V and J ends were trimmed by 8 bases and 10 bases, with 5 bases remaining between them. The CDR3 is made up of 8 amino acids. Germline V gene data show CDR1 as MNHNS and CDR2 as SASEGT. In DNA, the CDR3 is TGTGCCAGCCGAGGAGCTTTCTTT. Translating it yields CASRGAFF.

CDR3 in DNA: TGTGCCAGCAGTATACCGACCCTAGCGGGAGATCCGTTCTTC. Translated: CASSIPTLAGDPFF. The chain uses TRBV28 and TRBJ2-1, with 10 bases that match TRBD2. Trimming at V came to 5 bases and at J to 15 bases, leaving 13 bases not matched to a gene. The CDR3 loop spans 14 amino acids. CDR1 is MDHEN and CDR2 is SYDVKM in the germline V gene.

The V call is TRBV7-2, the J call TRBJ2-5; tentative D call: TRBD1 (6 bases). This CDR3 spans 15 amino acids. V shed 4 bases and J shed 5 bases, with 17 bases lying between them. Per the germline V gene, CDR1 is SGHTA and CDR2 is FQGNSA. CDR3 region: CASSSSPGTSETQYF. DNA of the CDR3: TGTGCCAGCAGCTCTTCCCCCGGGACATCTGAGACCCAGTACTTC.

The V call is TRBV19, the J call TRBJ1-5; 8 positions agree with TRBD1. Trimming cost V 4 bases and J 6 bases; bases outside gene matches: 2. The CDR3 runs 13 residues. Germline V lookup: CDR1 LNHDA, CDR2 SQIVND (reference sequence). This chain's CDR3 is CASSSDRGQPQHF. The CDR3 DNA is TGTGCCAGTAGTAGCGACAGGGGTCAGCCCCAGCATTTT.

This clone was found a few times. The chain links TRBV9 to TRBJ1-1; 7 bases are shared with TRBD1. V trimming: 4 bases; J trimming: 4 bases; junction bases outside the gene matches: 7. CDR3 size: 14 residues. CDR1 is SGDLS and CDR2 is YYNGEE in the germline V gene. The CDR3 region is CASSLTGVGTEAFF. Written as DNA, the CDR3 is TGTGCCAGCAGCCTCACAGGGGTGGGCACTGAAGCTTTCTTT.

The chain carries TRBV6-6 and TRBJ1-2; TRBD1 might be the D (5 bases). CDR3 length: 14 residues. The ends were cut back, 2 bases at V and 6 bases at J, with 13 bases in the middle. CDR1 MNHNY and CDR2 SVGAGI come from the germline V gene (reference sequence). The CDR3: CASSYAGRPDGYTF. For the CDR3, the DNA is TGTGCCAGCAGTTACGCGGGACGCCCGGATGGCTACACCTTC.

This chain links TRBV28 with TRBJ1-4; a weak D match, TRBD1 (6 bases). Germline V CDR1 and CDR2: MDHEN, SYDVKM. V dropped 2 bases and J dropped 0 bases, with 13 bases sitting between them. The CDR3 length is 17 residues. The CDR3 here is CASSLSQGLATNEKLFF. The CDR3 DNA sequence: TGTGCCAGCAGTTTAAGTCAGGGGTTGGCAACTAATGAAAAACTGTTTTTT.

V is TRBV19 and J is TRBJ2-7, with 7 bases matching TRBD2. CDR3 length: 13 amino acids. Trimming removed 6 bases from V and 5 bases from J; junction bases left unmatched: 7. Per the germline V gene, CDR1 is LNHDA and CDR2 is SQIVND (reference sequence). The CDR3 DNA follows: TGTGCCAGTAGCCTGACTAGCTGGAACGAGCAGTACTTC. Amino acid sequence: CASSLTSWNEQYF.